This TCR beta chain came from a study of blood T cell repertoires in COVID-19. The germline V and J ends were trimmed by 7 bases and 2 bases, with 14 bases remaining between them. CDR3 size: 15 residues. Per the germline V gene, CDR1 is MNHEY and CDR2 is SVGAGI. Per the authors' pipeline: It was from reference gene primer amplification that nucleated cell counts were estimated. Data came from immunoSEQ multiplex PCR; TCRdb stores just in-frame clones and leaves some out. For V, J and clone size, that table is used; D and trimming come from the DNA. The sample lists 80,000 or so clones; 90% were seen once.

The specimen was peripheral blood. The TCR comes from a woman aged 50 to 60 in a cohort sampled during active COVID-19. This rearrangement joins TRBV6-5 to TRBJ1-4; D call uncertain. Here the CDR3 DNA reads TGTGCCAGCACTAATTTCCTTGGTACTAATGAAAAACTGTTTTTT. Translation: CASTNFLGTNEKLFF.